This T cell receptor beta chain is from a study of molecular identifiers for immune sequencing clone quantification. Findings and limits, study-wide: Clones exceeding 20 RNA copies carried over 98% of effector molecules but under 1% of naive-cell molecules.

There are 13 residues in the CDR3. The germline V gene has CDR1 DFQATT and CDR2 SNEGSKA (reference sequence). Between the trimmed V and J ends, which lost 6 bases and 2 bases, there was a span of 14 bases. This clonotype was seen repeatedly, ten times or more. Its target is unknown. Each CDR3 protein gets one entry after TCRdb re-called the PCR reads with MiXCR. The table lists about 70,000 distinct CDR3 sequences, roughly 18% of them singletons, with under 2% in the top ten. Sequencing used naive CD8+ T cells from blood, with Jurkat cell RNA spiked in. Subset of the sample: FACS-sorted CD8+CD4-CCR7+CD45RA+ naive T cells. The chain carries TRBV20-1 and TRBJ2-7, with D possibly being TRBD2 (5 bases). This receptor was taken from a human donor in good health. Some libraries in this study had Jurkat cell RNA spiked in. CDR3 sequence: CSAESGLAYEQYF. The DNA of the CDR3 is TGCAGTGCAGAGAGCGGACTCGCCTACGAGCAGTACTTC.